This TCR beta chain was captured in a study of blood T cells in healthy people across ages (dated by TCRdb to about 2015). Regarding the complete study: In model experiments, template switching captured roughly one uniquely barcoded TCR beta cDNA molecule for every two T cells. Using deep sequencing normalized with unique cDNA molecular identifiers, the study measured how TCR beta repertoire diversity changes with age. The donors were divided into four age groups: young (average around 17 years), middle-aged (about 39), aged (about 61) and long-lived (roughly 88). To avoid experimental bias, donors of different ages were spread randomly across the sequencing lanes. For two donors (one aged 18 to 29 and one aged 80 or older), the study analyzed two additional independent replicas of 1 million unique cDNA reads from the same blood draw. Findings and caveats that apply to the study as a whole: Total diversity estimates from one million sequenced T cells were considered lower bounds and underestimates. Donor CMV infection status was unknown, potentially confounding age-related changes in expanded clonotypes. Because profiling used bulk unsorted PBMCs, naive and antigen-experienced compartments could not be compared conclusively. Observed TCR beta diversity correlated strongly with the percentage of naive T cells measured by flow cytometry. Observed TCR beta diversity per million T cells fell roughly linearly with age, and a significant reduction was already apparent by age roughly 40. The long-lived group showed more naive CD4+ T cells, fewer expanded clones and increased TCR diversity than the aged group, suggesting age selection.

The donors were 40 or so Caucasian individuals from Russia, aged 6 to 90 years, who were systemically healthy. Roughly 9 milliliters of peripheral blood were drawn from each donor into EDTA-treated Vacutainer tubes. Ficoll-Paque density-gradient centrifugation was used to isolate PBMCs, with at least 7 million per sample. Trizol reagent was used to extract total RNA from the PBMCs, yielding at least 5.5 micrograms per sample. For every donor, an aliquot of PBMCs went through flow cytometry to measure the percentages of naive CD45RAhigh/CD27high T cells. This clonotype has a handful of counts. There is no known antigen for this receptor. Base qualities are missing; no much larger clone stands one base away. Libraries were built with 5' RACE. The reads were generated on an Illumina HiSeq 2500. The second PCR ran for about 7 to 11 cycles and used a J-beta primer mix along with a sample-barcoded 5' primer. A template-switch 5' adaptor carrying 12 random nucleotides introduced a unique molecular identifier onto each TCR beta cDNA molecule. Each sample yielded at least 3 million CDR3-containing paired-end reads. First-strand cDNA synthesis was performed from all RNA using the Mint cDNA synthesis kit, with priming by a TRBC-specific oligonucleotide. All cDNA was treated with uracil-DNA glycosylase and then went through a first 18-cycle PCR with the universal primers M1SS and BC2_uni_R. As for how the authors treated the data: For normalization, 1 million high-quality reads were randomly selected from each sample, with every read carrying a distinct molecular identifier. Reads with shared molecular identifiers were discarded instead of being binned into consensus sequences. MiTCR, run with a Q25 quality threshold and the strictest error-elimination algorithm, handled CDR3 identification, clonotype clustering and error correction. A nonparametric unseen species model with Euler transformation was used to estimate lower-bound total TCR beta diversity. TCRdb itself trimmed the public reads at Q25 with fastp, ran MiXCR and retained productive beta chains. Duplicate CDR3 protein sequences are folded into a single record with the most common DNA and genes. These V and J calls rely on TCRdb rather than the paper's analysis. Counted in this sample were hundreds of thousands of distinct CDR3 sequences; approximately 29% of them appeared once. The top ten constitute 15% to 17% of the sample.

Material for sequencing was blood. This receptor was obtained from an elderly woman in good health. Donor details come from another sample of the same person, matched by shared clones.

The CDR3 region: CASSVGARQGVGEAFF. DNA sequence: TGTGCCAGCAGCGTAGGGGCGAGGCAGGGAGTAGGTGAAGCTTTCTTT. Rearrangement joined TRBV9 to TRBJ1-1; matching of 5 bases hints at TRBD1 as the D gene. From a lookup of the germline V gene, CDR1 and CDR2 are SGDLS and YYNGEE. The CDR3 numbers 16 residues from cysteine through phenylalanine. Only the CDR3 part of the read is kept: 48 bases, read in frame from the first base. The germline ends are 19 bases apart after V is trimmed by 0 bases and J by 7 bases.